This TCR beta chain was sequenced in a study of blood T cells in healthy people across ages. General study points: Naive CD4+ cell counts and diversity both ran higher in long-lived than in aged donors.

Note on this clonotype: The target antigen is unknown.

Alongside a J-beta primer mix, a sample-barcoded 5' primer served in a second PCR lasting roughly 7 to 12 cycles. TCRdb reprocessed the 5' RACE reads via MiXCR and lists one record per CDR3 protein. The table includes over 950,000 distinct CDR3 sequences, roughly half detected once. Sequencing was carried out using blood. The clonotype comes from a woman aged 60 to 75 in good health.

DNA for the CDR3: TGTGCCAGCAGTACCCTATCCCACCTGGCCGGGACCGATACCTACGAGCAGTACTTC. This translates into CASSTLSHLAGTDTYEQYF. J is TRBJ2-7 and V is TRBV27; TRBD1 or TRBD2 may be the D gene (5 bases each). V gave up 5 bases and J gave up 2 bases, with 28 bases separating them. The CDR3 is 19 residues long. The germline gives CDR1 MNHEY, CDR2 SMNVEV (reference sequence).